This paragraph reports one TCR beta chain. It lacks a known antigen. Base qualities are not provided; no much larger clone lies one nucleotide away. The germline V end is reduced by 0 bases and the J end by 4 bases; junction bases left unmatched: 10. The germline V gene (reference sequence) supplies CDR1 SEHNR and CDR2 FQNEAQ. The CDR3, cysteine through phenylalanine, is 19 amino acids long. The entry retains the CDR3 DNA only, 57 bases that are in frame from base 1. Sorted unstimulated T cells and proliferating T cells recovered from mixed lymphocyte reactions underwent TCRbeta CDR3 sequencing. Fresh whole blood from approximately 9 HLA-typed healthy donors was used to isolate PBMCs. To map where alloreactive clones came from, CD4+ regulatory T cells in the unstimulated state were FACS-sorted. Library prep was done by the immunoSEQ multiplex PCR assay. Some 100,000 TCR templates per sample were assayed by the deep sequencing platform. Genomic DNA extracted from sorted T cells was the material used for TCRbeta CDR3 sequencing. Processing in the source paper ran as follows. Clonal analysis of TCRbeta CDR3 data was done in the R programming language. Unstimulated samples were compared with post-reaction CFSE-low samples to define alloreactive CD4+ and CD8+ clones. Regulatory or non-regulatory origin was assigned to alloreactive CD4+ clones by matching of sequences to sorted unstimulated Treg and non-Treg repertoires. This is the immuneACCESS table as TCRdb keeps it, with only in-frame sequences that have V and J called. A part of the clones is gone; compared with another copy, unresolved V genes explain less than half, and the rest is unexplained. V and J calls and clone size follow that table, whereas D and trimming were derived from the DNA. Across this sample there are around 99,000 clones, with around 92% seen only once. The ten largest clones add up to approximately 0.75% of the sample.

This sample was included in a study of siplizumab effects on memory and regulatory T cells (dated by TCRdb to about 2019). Background on the whole study: The study looked at the effect of siplizumab, an anti-CD2 antibody, on alloreactive T-cell subsets in allogeneic mixed lymphocyte reactions made from human PBMCs. Study-wide findings and limitations: Because sequences below about 10^-5 frequency were poorly captured, only a minor fraction of alloreactive clones could be mapped to unstimulated subsets. A naive or memory phenotype could not be assigned to roughly 80-95% of proliferating CD4+ or CD8+ clones. Whether proliferating Tregs from siplizumab cultures actually had suppressive function was not functionally confirmed. Among mappable alloreactive CD4+ clones, the Treg-derived fraction averaged 68.8% with siplizumab versus about 25% in control reactions. Compared with memory T cells, unstimulated naive T cells appeared more diverse, and naive cells seemed to make a substantial contribution to the alloresponse. Siplizumab significantly reduced the cumulative frequency of alloreactive sequences traceable to unstimulated CD4+ memory T cells.

Material for sequencing was Tregs sorted from blood. The receptor's source is a human donor in good health. The chain is assembled from TRBV7-9 and TRBJ2-2, with 11 central nucleotides matching TRBD2. The DNA sequence reads TGTGCCAGCAGCTTAGCGGCCCTAGCGGGGGGACAGTTCACCGGGGAGCTGTTTTTT. Its amino acids are CASSLAALAGGQFTGELFF.